The sequence of this TCR beta chain was determined in a study of early T cells in non-severe SARS-CoV-2 infection. There are a few counts of this clonotype. TCRdb reanalysed the 5' RACE reads using MiXCR and keeps one entry per CDR3 protein. Among approximately 15,000 distinct CDR3 sequences listed, 4.5% to 6% were seen once. V gave up 5 bases and J gave up 7 bases; unmatched junction bases: 7. From germline, CDR1 is SGHAT and CDR2 FQNNGV. The CDR3 covers 13 residues. The specimen was whole blood, collected at baseline. The chain has TRBV11-2 and TRBJ1-2, with 7 bases matching TRBD1. The TCR was taken from an adult who was a healthcare worker with PCR-confirmed SARS-CoV-2 infection or an uninfected control (not recorded which). The chain's CDR3 is CASSPTGVGGYTF. The DNA for the CDR3 is TGTGCCAGCAGCCCCACAGGGGTGGGTGGCTACACCTTC.